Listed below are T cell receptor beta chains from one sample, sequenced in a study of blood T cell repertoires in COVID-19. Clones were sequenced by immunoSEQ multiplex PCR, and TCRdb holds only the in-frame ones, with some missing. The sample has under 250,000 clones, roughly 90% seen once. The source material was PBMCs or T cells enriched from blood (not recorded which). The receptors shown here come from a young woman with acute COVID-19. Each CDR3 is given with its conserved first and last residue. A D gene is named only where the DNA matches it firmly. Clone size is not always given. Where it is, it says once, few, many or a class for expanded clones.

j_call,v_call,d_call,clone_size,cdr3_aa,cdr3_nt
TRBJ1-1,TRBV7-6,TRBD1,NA,CASMGTAQNTEAFF,TGTGCCAGCATGGGGACAGCTCAGAACACTGAAGCTTTCTTT
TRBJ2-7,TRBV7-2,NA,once,CASSSNAGYEQYF,TGTGCCAGCAGCTCAAACGCCGGCTACGAGCAGTACTTC
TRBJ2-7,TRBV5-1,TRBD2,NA,CASSPFTSVGYEQYF,TGCGCCAGCAGCCCGTTCACTAGCGTTGGGTACGAGCAGTACTTC
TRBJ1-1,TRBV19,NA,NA,CASRTDSNTEAFF,TGTGCCAGCAGGACAGATTCGAACACTGAAGCTTTCTTT
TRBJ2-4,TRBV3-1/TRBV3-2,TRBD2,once,CASSQGLAGIQNIQYF,TGTGCCAGCAGCCAAGGGCTAGCGGGGATTCAAAACATTCAGTACTTC
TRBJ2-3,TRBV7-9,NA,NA,CASSPEARGDTQYF,TGTGCCAGCAGCCCTGAGGCCAGGGGAGATACGCAGTATTTT
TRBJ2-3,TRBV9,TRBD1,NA,CASSAVGTGVPDTQYF,TGTGCCAGCAGCGCTGTCGGGACAGGGGTCCCAGATACGCAGTATTTT
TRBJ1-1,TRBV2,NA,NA,CASSRLGGTEAFF,TGTGCCAGCAGTAGGTTAGGGGGAACTGAAGCTTTCTTT
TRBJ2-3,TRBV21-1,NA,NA,CASSKGIAGRNSTDTQYF,TGTGCCAGCAGCAAAGGTATCGCAGGAAGAAACTCCACAGATACGCAGTATTTT
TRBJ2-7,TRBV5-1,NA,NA,CASTDAQGIDEQYF,TGCGCCAGCACGGATGCCCAGGGGATCGACGAGCAGTACTTC
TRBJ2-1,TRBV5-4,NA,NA,CASSLRGTNYNEQFF,TGTGCCAGCAGCTTGCGAGGGACAAACTACAATGAGCAGTTCTTC
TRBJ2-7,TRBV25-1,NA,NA,CASSEQGGYEQYF,TGTGCCAGCAGTGAGCAGGGCGGCTACGAGCAGTACTTC
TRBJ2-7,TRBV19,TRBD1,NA,CASRGTGAHEQYF,TGTGCCAGTAGGGGGACAGGGGCCCACGAGCAGTACTTC
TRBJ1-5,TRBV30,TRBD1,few,CAWTGQGLYQPQHF,TGTGCCTGGACGGGACAGGGGTTGTATCAGCCCCAGCATTTT
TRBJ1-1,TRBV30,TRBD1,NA,CAWERQGRTEAFF,TGTGCCTGGGAGAGACAGGGTCGGACTGAAGCTTTCTTT
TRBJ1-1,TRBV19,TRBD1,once,CASRNRGENTEAFF,TGTGCCAGTAGGAACAGGGGGGAGAACACTGAAGCTTTCTTT
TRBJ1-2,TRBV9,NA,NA,CASSVGAGGYTF,TGTGCCAGCAGCGTAGGAGCCGGTGGCTACACCTTC
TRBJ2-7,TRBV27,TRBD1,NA,CASSLDRAYEQYF,TGTGCCAGCAGCCTGGACAGGGCCTACGAGCAGTACTTC
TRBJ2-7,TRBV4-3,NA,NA,CASSPRTNSYEQYF,TGCGCCAGCAGCCCTAGGACAAACTCCTACGAGCAGTACTTC
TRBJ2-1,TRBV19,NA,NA,CASKHDRSSYNEQFF,TGTGCCAGTAAACACGACAGAAGCTCCTACAATGAGCAGTTCTTC
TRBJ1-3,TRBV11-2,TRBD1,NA,CASSARQGSGNTIYF,TGTGCCAGCAGCGCAAGACAGGGAAGCGGAAACACCATATATTTT
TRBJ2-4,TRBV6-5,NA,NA,CASSYGVAIAKNIQYF,TGTGCCAGCAGTTACGGGGTAGCGATAGCCAAAAACATTCAGTACTTC
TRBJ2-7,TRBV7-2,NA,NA,CASSLTGYEQYF,TGTGCCAGCAGCCTTACAGGGTACGAGCAGTACTTC
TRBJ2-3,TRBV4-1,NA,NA,CASSPYGVAGTDTQYF,TGCGCCAGCAGCCCCTACGGGGTAGCAGGCACAGATACGCAGTATTTT
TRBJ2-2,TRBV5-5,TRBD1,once,CASSLVQGFVGELFF,TGTGCCAGCAGCTTGGTACAGGGGTTCGTCGGGGAGCTGTTTTTT
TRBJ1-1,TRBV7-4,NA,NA,CASSLTIRNTEAFF,TGTGCCAGCAGCTTAACAATCAGGAACACTGAAGCTTTCTTT